Listed below are T cell receptor beta chains from one sample, sequenced in a study of cytomegalovirus exposure and HLA in healthy donors. Produced via immunoSEQ multiplex PCR; TCRdb's table is partial and in-frame only. In the table there are roughly 220,000 clones, approximately 70% of which are singletons. Material: PBMCs. All receptors derive from a woman in her twenties or thirties in good health and CMV-seronegative. The conserved cysteine and the conserved F or W are not part of the CDR3 here.

j_call v_call cdr3_aa
TRBJ2-2 TRBV18 ASSPGRQETGELF
TRBJ2-4 TRBV27 ASSPRLGALAKNIQY
TRBJ1-1 TRBV5-4 ASSLDVRTGYTEAF
TRBJ1-6 TRBV7-3 ASSLRENSPLH
TRBJ2-7 TRBV7-9 ASSFRDRQYEQY
TRBJ1-2 TRBV29-1 SVDDRDTNYGYT
TRBJ2-3 TRBV7-9 SSSVVSSGLAATDTQY
TRBJ1-1 TRBV7-2 ASSLFGGTEAF
TRBJ2-7 TRBV5-4 ASSPTGAYEQY
TRBJ2-2 TRBV7-8 ASSYTQAPTGELF
TRBJ2-2 TRBV5-5 ASSPAYNFENTGELF
TRBJ2-5 TRBV5-1 ASSATPGQIRGETQY
TRBJ2-1 TRBV4-1 ASSQDSGAANEQF
TRBJ2-1 TRBV27 ASSLSGVWGGYNEQF
TRBJ2-3 TRBV19 ASSLDGTSLFADTQY
NA TRBV27 ASSRDRDTEQY
TRBJ1-5 TRBV5-1 ASSSVPDQPQH
TRBJ2-3 TRBV6-5 ASSAEREGRDTQY
TRBJ2-1 TRBV5-1 ASFPTSGGNTGQF
TRBJ1-2 TRBV6-1 ASSEDPREAYGYT
TRBJ1-3 TRBV5-1 ASSLGDYSGNTIY
TRBJ2-5 TRBV25-1 ASIKAGGPETQY
TRBJ1-6 TRBV30 ATGQLSNSPLH
TRBJ1-1 TRBV6-1 AISRGTMNTEAF
TRBJ1-1 TRBV30 AWNAGVTEAF
TRBJ2-5 TRBV6-5 ASSPQVEGETQY
TRBJ1-1 TRBV7-9 ASSLVQGSTTEAF
TRBJ2-6 TRBV6-5 ASSEGQGAVVT
TRBJ2-5 TRBV10-2 ASSGSASRATQY